This T cell receptor (beta chain) came from a study of Graves' ophthalmopathy and Graves' hyperthyroidism. The sequenced template was RNA, covering the TCR beta CDR3 region. HTBI primers were used in a first-round RT-PCR, which preceded a second-round multiplex PCR. TCRdb independently ran MiXCR on the multiplex PCR reads; one entry per CDR3 protein. The table shows 650,000 to 800,000 distinct CDR3 sequences, with about 40% occurring only once. Ophthalmopathic donors had moderate-to-severe activity, CAS ≥3 and NOSPECS ≥4, with disease that had lasted under 3 months. Enrollment excluded any patients with other autoimmune diseases, uncontrolled infections, pregnancy or lactation. The sample taken for sequencing was peripheral blood. The source is an adult man with Graves' ophthalmopathy.

As DNA, the CDR3 is TGCAGCAGTTACTCCGGGACACTGTATGGCTACACCTTC. The encoded protein is CSSYSGTLYGYTF. The chain has TRBV29-1 and TRBJ1-2; maybe TRBD1 (6 bases). Germline CDR1 and CDR2: SQVTM and ANQGSEA. Trimming pared 8 bases from V and 5 bases from J, leaving 18 bases between. This CDR3 is 13 amino acids long.